This T cell receptor (beta chain) emerged from a study of coeliac disease (dated by TCRdb to about 2022). Background on the whole study: Because high-resolution HLA typing was not available, biased TRBV7-2 usage was examined as a proof of principle. Next-generation sequencing of rearranged TRB and TRG CDR3 regions was applied to small intestinal lymphocyte fractions from coeliac and non-coeliac patients. The study set out to describe the TR repertoires of small intestinal T cells in active coeliac disease, refractory type I coeliac disease, and coeliac disease treated with a gluten-free diet. Of the 30 or so patients in the full study, about 22 had coeliac disease confirmed by serology and 8 were controls with non-small intestinal disorders. Samples from 26 to 30 subjects were successfully TRB sequenced, and these included 24 paired samples of bulk unsorted intraepithelial and lamina propria cells.

As concerns this clone: The antigen this receptor binds is unknown. Per-base quality was not reported, and no clone a single base away is much larger than it.

Aliquots of roughly 510,000 cells were frozen in DMSO/FBS in liquid nitrogen, and a single aliquot per fraction was used for sequencing. Endoscopy and small intestinal biopsy were performed in all 30 or so patients in the study. Once intraepithelial cells had been isolated, the leftover biopsy tissue was digested with collagenase to release lamina propria cells. Genomic DNA was extracted from frozen unsorted cell fractions with the Qiagen DNeasy blood extraction kit. The CDR1 and CDR2 encoded by the germline V gene (reference sequence) are GTSNPN and SVGIG. Germline trimming amounts to 2 bases on V and 4 bases on J, with 11 as the count of junction bases outside the gene matches. The CDR3 measures 15 amino acids from cysteine to phenylalanine. The CDR3 DNA has 45 bases and is translated from base 1. Library construction relied on the immunoSEQ multiplex PCR assay. Using reverse primers that targeted J gene segments together with forward primers that targeted V gene segments, the TR loci were amplified in a multiplexed PCR. Amplified CDR3 regions were sequenced on the Illumina HiSeq System. As for the authors' bioinformatics: A nearest-neighbour algorithm merged closely related reads to remove PCR and sequencing errors and collapse data into unique sequences. Repertoires were summarised by clonality and by T cell density, defined as TR molecules per amount of genomic DNA input. CDR3 amino acid sequences present in at least 80% of unsorted samples were defined as public TRs and were then tested for differential abundance between coeliac and control samples. Every lamina propria sample was checked against a list of approximately 220 published gliadin-specific TRB sequences. Kruskal-Wallis tests followed by Dunn post-tests were used to test for differences in clonality and density between disease groups. The table was pulled from immuneACCESS by TCRdb, which kept in-frame rearrangements only. Such tables lose some clones; where checked, under half of the loss comes from unresolved V genes, and the rest has no known cause. V and J calls and clone size follow that table, whereas D and trimming were derived from the DNA. For this sample there are approximately 3,100 clones; over 60% appear just once. Of the sample, around 19% falls within the top ten clones.

Overall results and qualifications from the work: Lower clonality than in controls was observed in the TRB and TRG repertoires of active coeliac intraepithelial and lamina propria samples, suggesting that diverse T cells were recruited. The separation of intraepithelial from lamina propria cells did not yield high-purity fractions, so cross-contamination between compartments was possible. For the most part, TRB repertoires were private, with most amino acid sequences found in only one sample, and V-gene usage showed no significant difference across disease groups. The authors judged the approach to be unsuitable for unbiased detection of gliadin-specific T cells, because gliadin-specific T cells are scarce and rarely shared between patients. Published gliadin-specific TRB sequences were found in about 50% of the 18 coeliac lamina propria samples but in only 1 of 6 controls.

The sequencing sample was made of lymphocytes from the gut lamina propria. The label giving this sample's cell subset or site can be read as: lamina propria cell (LPC) fraction of small intestinal biopsy. Rearrangement joined TRBV30 to TRBJ2-7; 7 central bases correspond to TRBD2. The source of this sequence is an elderly man without celiac disease. Read as DNA, the sequence is TGTGCCTGGAGTAATGTCGGACTAGGAGGATACGAGCAGTACTTC. This translates into CAWSNVGLGGYEQYF.